What follows are 22 T cell receptor beta chains derived from one specimen sequenced in a study of shared clonotypes between healthy human individuals (dated by TCRdb to between 2020 and 2021). The library was made by the immunoSEQ multiplex PCR assay. TCRdb holds this immuneACCESS table with in-frame rearrangements only. Some clones are missing; in checked studies, unresolved V genes explain under half, and the rest has no known cause. This sample lists some 2.1 million clones; about 95% were detected once. The ten largest clones take up 1.1% of the sample. CD8 naive samples were obtained by positive selection for CCR7 among CD45RO-negative cells, yielding a CD45RA+CCR7+ population from which TemRA cells were excluded. Sequenced sample: naive CD8+ T cells sorted from blood. The cell subset or site label, read with the paper, signifies: CD45RA+CCR7+. All receptors derive from a man between 18 and 29 years old in good health.

The chain has TRBV25-1 and TRBJ1-2; 8 bases agree with TRBD1. The CDR3 sequence is 13 residues long. Germline CDR1 and CDR2: MGHDK and SYGVNS. V shed 4 bases and J 7 bases; nucleotides not matched to a gene: 5. DNA of the CDR3: TGTGCCAGCAGTGCAGGGGGCACGGGTGGCTACACCTTC. It specifies CASSAGGTGGYTF.

V gene TRBV25-1 combines with J gene TRBJ1-5; unclear D gene. CDR1 and CDR2 (germline): MGHDK, SYGVNS. CDR3 size: 14 residues. The V and J ends lost 1 base and 1 base respectively, with 5 bases between them. DNA for the CDR3: TGTGCCAGCAGTGAATCAGAGAGCAATCAGCCCCAGCATTTT. Its protein is CASSESESNQPQHF.

This CDR3 reads CASSVRDSNTGELFF. CDR3 nucleotides: TGTGCCAGCAGCGTTAGGGACTCCAACACCGGGGAGCTGTTTTTT. The chain recombines TRBV9 with TRBJ2-2; tentatively, D is TRBD2 (6 bases). V lost 2 bases, J lost 2 bases, and 10 bases lay in between. Germline CDR1 is SGDLS and CDR2 is YYNGEE. The CDR3 length is 15 residues.

The chain couples TRBV5-1 to TRBJ1-2, with 8 bases that match TRBD1. J was trimmed by 5 bases and V by 5 bases; bases with no gene match: 11. Germline CDR1 is SGHRS and CDR2 is YFSETQ. The CDR3 extends over 15 amino acids. As DNA, the CDR3 is TGCGCCAGCAGTGCACCCGGACAGGGTGTATATGGCTACACCTTC. Its translation: CASSAPGQGVYGYTF.

This chain uses TRBV11-3 with TRBJ1-1; no clear D gene. Germline V CDR1 and CDR2: SGHNT, YENEEA. Trimming cost V 4 bases and J 4 bases, with 10 bases left between them. The CDR3 sequence is 13 residues long. Here the CDR3 DNA reads TGTGCCAGCAGCTCCGACACTTCCACTGAAGCTTTCTTT. Amino acid sequence: CASSSDTSTEAFF. Using reference TRBV11-3 and TRBJ1-1 for the parts outside the CDR3, the full variable domain is EAGVVQSPRYKIIEKKQPVAFWCNPISGHNTLYWYLQNLGQGPELLIRYENEEAVDDSQLPKDRFSAERLKGVDSTLKIQPAELGDSAVYLCASSSDTSTEAFFGQGTRLTVV.

Concerning this clone itself: This sample includes further DNA sequences coding for the same CDR3. The chain joins TRBV6-5 to TRBJ1-2; D is possibly TRBD1 (6 bases). CDR1 and CDR2 (germline): MNHEY, SVGAGI. Between the trimmed V and J ends, which lost 0 bases and 7 bases, there was a span of 12 bases. The CDR3 length is 14 residues. CDR3 loop: CASSYSEGGGGYTF. DNA for the CDR3: TGTGCCAGCAGTTACTCAGAGGGGGGAGGTGGCTACACCTTC.

Details on this clone: The identical CDR3 is also encoded by other nucleotide sequences in the sample. The chain is built from TRBV27 and TRBJ2-1, with D unresolved. In germline, CDR1 is MNHEY, CDR2 SMNVEV (reference sequence). This CDR3 is 14 amino acids long. V was shortened by 5 bases and J by 3 bases, with 11 bases between the two germline ends. The CDR3 loop reads CASSPLGRYNEQFF. The CDR3 DNA reads as TGTGCCAGCAGTCCCCTAGGCCGCTACAATGAGCAGTTCTTC.

Points on this clone: Other DNA variants within this sample encode the same CDR3. This CDR3 reads CASSLWGGDSTDTQYF. In nucleotides, the CDR3 is TGTGCCAGCAGTTTATGGGGGGGAGATTCTACAGATACGCAGTATTTT. The rearrangement links TRBV27 to TRBJ2-3; 7 nucleotides line up with TRBD2. J gave up 3 bases and V 1 base, and 7 bases lay outside the gene matches. This CDR3 comprises 16 residues. The germline V gene encodes CDR1 MNHEY and CDR2 SMNVEV (reference sequence).

The V and J genes are TRBV4-1 and TRBJ1-6; D not resolved. This CDR3 is 16 amino acids long. Germline CDR1 MGHRA, CDR2 YSYEKL. V lost 4 bases, J lost 0 bases, and 10 bases lay in between. The CDR3 region has the DNA TGCGCCAGCAGCCCGACGTTGGGCTCCTATAATTCACCCCTCCACTTT. Its translation is CASSPTLGSYNSPLHF.

This clone was observed a handful of times. The chain is built from TRBV6-5 and TRBJ1-2, with 9 bases that match TRBD1. V shed 7 bases, J shed 4 bases, and the junction held 10 bases outside the gene matches. The length of the CDR3 is 15 residues. Germline V CDR1 and CDR2: MNHEY, SVGAGI. The CDR3 protein is CASTPYRGPGYGYTF. CDR3 DNA sequence: TGTGCCAGCACTCCTTACAGGGGGCCGGGCTATGGCTACACCTTC.

This chain connects TRBV29-1 to TRBJ2-3; TRBD2 aligns across 8 bases. The germline V gene encodes CDR1 SQVTM and CDR2 ANQGSEA. Trimming cost V 0 bases and J 5 bases; bases outside gene matches: 10. The CDR3 covers 16 residues. CDR3 sequence reads: CSVEERTGGPVDTQYF. In DNA, the CDR3 is TGCAGCGTTGAAGAGAGGACGGGGGGGCCGGTAGATACGCAGTATTTT.

The chain links TRBV12-5 to TRBJ1-1; a possible D gene is TRBD1 (6 bases). The CDR3 spans 15 residues. With 5 bases removed from V and 0 bases from J, the gap between germline ends came to 13 bases. Germline-derived CDR1 and CDR2 are LGHNT and FRNRAP. The CDR3: CASGADSLMNTEAFF. CDR3 nucleotide sequence: TGTGCTAGTGGTGCGGACAGTTTGATGAACACTGAAGCTTTCTTT.

The rearrangement joins TRBV7-3 to TRBJ2-2; D is uncertain. Trimming shortened V by 5 bases and J by 6 bases, and 10 bases separated the two germline ends. This CDR3 is 13 amino acids long. Germline-derived CDR1 and CDR2 are SGHTA and FQGTGA. The CDR3 DNA reads TGTGCCAGCAGCCCATATGGGGCCGGGGAGCTGTTTTTT. It specifies CASSPYGAGELFF.

V gene TRBV10-1 combines with J gene TRBJ2-1, with TRBD2 identical over 9 bases. This CDR3 contains 18 residues. Germline CDR1 and CDR2: WNHNN and SYGVQD (reference sequence). The J segment lost 3 bases and the V segment lost 0 bases, leaving 9 bases of the junction unmatched. CDR3 region: CASSESYSGGSNYNEQFF. The CDR3 region has the DNA TGCGCCAGCAGTGAGTCGTACAGCGGGGGGTCTAACTACAATGAGCAGTTCTTC.

The chain is built from TRBV7-9 and TRBJ2-3; D uncertain. The V gene lost 5 bases and the J gene lost 1 base, with 13 bases spanning the gap. Germline V gene lookup returns CDR1 SEHNR and CDR2 FQNEAQ (reference sequence). This CDR3 region has 15 residues. For the CDR3, the DNA is TGTGCCAGCAGCCCAGACTCCCGCCGCACAGATACGCAGTATTTT. This translates into CASSPDSRRTDTQYF.

The J gene is TRBJ2-2, the V gene TRBV28; 7 nucleotides align to TRBD1. The CDR3 has 15 amino acids. The germline gives CDR1 MDHEN, CDR2 SYDVKM. V lost 6 bases to trimming and J lost 6 bases; unmatched junction nucleotides: 10. The CDR3 sequence is CASSGDSEGSGELFF. In nucleotides, the CDR3 is TGTGCCAGCAGCGGGGACAGCGAGGGGTCCGGGGAGCTGTTTTTT.

Here the CDR3 reads CASSSTSGGADTQYF. The CDR3 DNA reads as TGTGCCAGCAGCTCGACTAGCGGGGGGGCAGATACGCAGTATTTT. The chain recombines TRBV7-9 with TRBJ2-3; TRBD2 agrees at 14 bases. The CDR3 spans 15 residues. Losses at the gene ends were 4 bases for V and 4 bases for J; bases not matched to a gene: 1. Germline CDR1 and CDR2: SEHNR and FQNEAQ (reference sequence).

The V and J genes are TRBV2 and TRBJ1-5, with D perhaps matching TRBD1 (5 bases). The CDR3 runs to 12 residues. Per germline, CDR1 SNHLY and CDR2 FYNNEI. V was clipped by 8 bases and J by 3 bases, with 8 bases between them. Here the CDR3 DNA reads TGTGCCAGCGACAGCATCAATCAGCCCCAGCATTTT. Translation gives CASDSINQPQHF.

The rearrangement links TRBV11-2 to TRBJ2-1; the match to TRBD2 covers 12 bases. The CDR3 extends over 17 amino acids. With V trimmed by 0 bases and J by 5 bases, 5 bases remained unmatched. Per the germline V gene, CDR1 is SGHAT and CDR2 is FQNNGV. The CDR3, as DNA: TGTGCCAGCAGCTTAGAGGGACTAGCGGGTCCCAACAATGAGCAGTTCTTC. Its protein is CASSLEGLAGPNNEQFF.

The chain employs TRBV30 and TRBJ2-3, with 11 bases that match TRBD2. CDR1 is GTSNPN, CDR2 SVGIG, per germline (reference sequence). The junction had 5 bases not matched to a gene; V was cut back by 4 bases and J by 2 bases. The CDR3 has 15 amino acids. The CDR3, as DNA: TGTGCCTGGAACCTAGCGGGAGGACTCACAGATACGCAGTATTTT. It codes for CAWNLAGGLTDTQYF. Variable domain in full (rest from reference TRBV30 and TRBJ2-3): SQTIHQWPATLVQPVGSPLSLECTVEGTSNPNLYWYRQAAGRGLQLLFYSVGIGQISSEVPQNLSASRPQDRQFILSSKKLLLSDSGFYLCAWNLAGGLTDTQYFGPGTRLTVL.

Details on this clone: The same CDR3 can be traced to other DNA sequences in this sample. This chain joins TRBV9 and TRBJ1-1; D ambiguous. This CDR3 has 13 residues. The V gene's germline CDR1 is SGDLS and CDR2 YYNGEE. The V and J ends lost 4 bases and 0 bases respectively, with 7 bases between them. The CDR3, as DNA: TGTGCCAGCAGCCCAGGTGTGAACACTGAAGCTTTCTTT. Residues: CASSPGVNTEAFF.

J is TRBJ1-5 and V is TRBV27; 7 positions match TRBD1. CDR1 is MNHEY and CDR2 is SMNVEV in the germline V gene (reference sequence). This CDR3 is built from 19 residues. Losses at the gene ends were 5 bases for V and 0 bases for J; bases not matched to a gene: 16. As DNA, the CDR3 is TGTGCCAGCAGTCCGGAGGAAGGGGGCCCCTACGATAGCAATCAGCCCCAGCATTTT. Translating gives CASSPEEGGPYDSNQPQHF.